One and the same sample provided the 11 T cell receptor beta chains below, sequenced in a study of shared clonotypes between healthy human individuals. Profiling relied on immunoSEQ multiplex PCR, and the TCRdb table lists in-frame clones only, not all of them. The top ten hold 9.5% to 15% of the sample, which has some 450,000 clones, over 60% seen once. Input material: PBMCs. The receptors were gathered from a woman between 35 and 50 years old in good health. Some clones in this sample may be carry-over from other donors' samples.

This clone has a handful of counts. The J gene is TRBJ1-2, the V gene TRBV18; D call uncertain. V was pared by 2 bases and J by 0 bases, with 13 bases between. This CDR3 contains 16 residues. CDR1 is KGHSH and CDR2 is LQKENI in the germline V gene. DNA for the CDR3: TGTGCCAGCTCACCATCGAGAGGGCGGACTAACTATGGCTACACCTTC. It yields the protein CASSPSRGRTNYGYTF.

V usage is TRBV5-1 and J usage is TRBJ2-7; 13 positions agree with TRBD2. This CDR3 comprises 15 residues. Per germline, CDR1 SGHRS and CDR2 YFSETQ. Unmatched junction bases numbered 4, after V lost 1 base and J lost 6 bases. In DNA, the CDR3 is TGCGCCAGCAGCTTGTCCGGGACTAGCGGGACCGAGCAGTACTTC. Its translation: CASSLSGTSGTEQYF.

The chain recombines TRBV28 with TRBJ1-2; D is unclear. The CDR3 runs to 14 residues. Trimming left V 5 bases short and J 3 bases short, with 13 bases between. CDR1 and CDR2 (germline): MDHEN, SYDVKM. DNA of the CDR3: TGTGCCAGCAGTCCGCCTTCATGGGACTATGGCTACACCTTC. Translation gives CASSPPSWDYGYTF.

CDR3 loop: CASSYRRGNQETQYF. Here the CDR3 DNA reads TGTGCCAGCAGCTACCGGAGAGGAAACCAAGAGACCCAGTACTTC. The chain employs TRBV7-2 and TRBJ2-5; D remains ambiguous. The germline V and J ends were trimmed by 4 bases and 0 bases, with 12 bases remaining between them. CDR1 and CDR2 (germline): SGHTA, FQGNSA. CDR3 size: 15 residues.

This sequence joins TRBV9 and TRBJ2-2; TRBD2 might be the D (6 bases). The CDR3 runs to 16 residues. V gave up 4 bases and J gave up 0 bases, with 13 bases separating them. Germline V CDR1 and CDR2: SGDLS, YYNGEE. The CDR3 here is CASSRTGTPNTGELFF. CDR3 DNA: TGTGCCAGCAGCAGAACCGGGACTCCGAACACCGGGGAGCTGTTTTTT.

With respect to this clone: This likely stems from a read error, as it lies one base from a far larger clone. This chain joins TRBV2 and TRBJ1-2; 10 nucleotides align to TRBD1. In germline, CDR1 is SNHLY, CDR2 FYNNEI. The CDR3 is 13 residues long. The J segment lost 3 bases and the V segment lost 7 bases, leaving 2 bases of the junction unmatched. CDR3 amino acids: CASTGTGDYGYTF. DNA for the CDR3: TGTGCCAGCACGGGGACAGGGGACTATGGCTACACCTTC.

The chain uses TRBV4-1 and TRBJ2-2, with D maybe TRBD2 (7 bases). The CDR3 spans 16 residues. Germline V gives CDR1 MGHRA, CDR2 YSYEKL. The V gene lost 0 bases and the J gene lost 4 bases, with 12 bases spanning the gap. This CDR3 is CASSQEGGGITGELFF. The CDR3 DNA is TGCGCCAGCAGCCAAGAAGGGGGAGGGATCACCGGGGAGCTGTTTTTT.

For this clone: In the same sample, other DNA sequences code for this CDR3. The chain uses TRBV29-1 and TRBJ2-7, with a possible D match to TRBD2 (6 bases). Trimming left V 4 bases short and J 2 bases short, with 12 bases between. Germline CDR1 reads SQVTM; CDR2 reads ANQGSEA. This CDR3 is built from 13 residues. DNA for the CDR3: TGCAGCGTTGCCGGGACGGGAGCCTACGAGCAGTACTTC. Residues: CSVAGTGAYEQYF.

This clone was seen a handful of times. This CDR3 is missing its conserved last phenylalanine or tryptophan, likely due to a read error. This chain uses TRBV9 with TRBJ1-2, with a weak D call TRBD1 (5 bases). The V end lost 6 bases, the J end lost 4 bases, and 22 bases lay between the germline ends. Germline CDR1 is SGDLS and CDR2 is YYNGEE. The CDR3 has 16 residues. CDR3 nucleotides: TGTGCCAGCACCCTTTCCGACGGGGGGGGATTCTATGGCTACACCCTC. It specifies CASTLSDGGGFYGYTL.

This clone was picked up one time. The DNA for the CDR3 is TGTGCCTGGAGTGGTCTAGCGGGAGGCAATGAGCAGTTCTTC. It is translated as CAWSGLAGGNEQFF. This chain connects TRBV30 to TRBJ2-1; 11 positions agree with TRBD2. Germline CDR1 reads GTSNPN; CDR2 reads SVGIG (reference sequence). This CDR3 region has 14 residues. V was pared by 1 base and J by 6 bases, with 2 bases of the junction left unmatched.

V and J are TRBV27 and TRBJ1-2, with TRBD1 matching 9 bases. This CDR3 comprises 13 residues. With V trimmed by 4 bases and J by 8 bases, 5 bases remained unmatched. Per germline, CDR1 MNHEY and CDR2 SMNVEV (reference sequence). CDR3 sequence: CASSYRGLGGYTF. For the CDR3, the DNA is TGTGCCAGCAGTTACAGGGGGCTCGGAGGCTACACCTTC.